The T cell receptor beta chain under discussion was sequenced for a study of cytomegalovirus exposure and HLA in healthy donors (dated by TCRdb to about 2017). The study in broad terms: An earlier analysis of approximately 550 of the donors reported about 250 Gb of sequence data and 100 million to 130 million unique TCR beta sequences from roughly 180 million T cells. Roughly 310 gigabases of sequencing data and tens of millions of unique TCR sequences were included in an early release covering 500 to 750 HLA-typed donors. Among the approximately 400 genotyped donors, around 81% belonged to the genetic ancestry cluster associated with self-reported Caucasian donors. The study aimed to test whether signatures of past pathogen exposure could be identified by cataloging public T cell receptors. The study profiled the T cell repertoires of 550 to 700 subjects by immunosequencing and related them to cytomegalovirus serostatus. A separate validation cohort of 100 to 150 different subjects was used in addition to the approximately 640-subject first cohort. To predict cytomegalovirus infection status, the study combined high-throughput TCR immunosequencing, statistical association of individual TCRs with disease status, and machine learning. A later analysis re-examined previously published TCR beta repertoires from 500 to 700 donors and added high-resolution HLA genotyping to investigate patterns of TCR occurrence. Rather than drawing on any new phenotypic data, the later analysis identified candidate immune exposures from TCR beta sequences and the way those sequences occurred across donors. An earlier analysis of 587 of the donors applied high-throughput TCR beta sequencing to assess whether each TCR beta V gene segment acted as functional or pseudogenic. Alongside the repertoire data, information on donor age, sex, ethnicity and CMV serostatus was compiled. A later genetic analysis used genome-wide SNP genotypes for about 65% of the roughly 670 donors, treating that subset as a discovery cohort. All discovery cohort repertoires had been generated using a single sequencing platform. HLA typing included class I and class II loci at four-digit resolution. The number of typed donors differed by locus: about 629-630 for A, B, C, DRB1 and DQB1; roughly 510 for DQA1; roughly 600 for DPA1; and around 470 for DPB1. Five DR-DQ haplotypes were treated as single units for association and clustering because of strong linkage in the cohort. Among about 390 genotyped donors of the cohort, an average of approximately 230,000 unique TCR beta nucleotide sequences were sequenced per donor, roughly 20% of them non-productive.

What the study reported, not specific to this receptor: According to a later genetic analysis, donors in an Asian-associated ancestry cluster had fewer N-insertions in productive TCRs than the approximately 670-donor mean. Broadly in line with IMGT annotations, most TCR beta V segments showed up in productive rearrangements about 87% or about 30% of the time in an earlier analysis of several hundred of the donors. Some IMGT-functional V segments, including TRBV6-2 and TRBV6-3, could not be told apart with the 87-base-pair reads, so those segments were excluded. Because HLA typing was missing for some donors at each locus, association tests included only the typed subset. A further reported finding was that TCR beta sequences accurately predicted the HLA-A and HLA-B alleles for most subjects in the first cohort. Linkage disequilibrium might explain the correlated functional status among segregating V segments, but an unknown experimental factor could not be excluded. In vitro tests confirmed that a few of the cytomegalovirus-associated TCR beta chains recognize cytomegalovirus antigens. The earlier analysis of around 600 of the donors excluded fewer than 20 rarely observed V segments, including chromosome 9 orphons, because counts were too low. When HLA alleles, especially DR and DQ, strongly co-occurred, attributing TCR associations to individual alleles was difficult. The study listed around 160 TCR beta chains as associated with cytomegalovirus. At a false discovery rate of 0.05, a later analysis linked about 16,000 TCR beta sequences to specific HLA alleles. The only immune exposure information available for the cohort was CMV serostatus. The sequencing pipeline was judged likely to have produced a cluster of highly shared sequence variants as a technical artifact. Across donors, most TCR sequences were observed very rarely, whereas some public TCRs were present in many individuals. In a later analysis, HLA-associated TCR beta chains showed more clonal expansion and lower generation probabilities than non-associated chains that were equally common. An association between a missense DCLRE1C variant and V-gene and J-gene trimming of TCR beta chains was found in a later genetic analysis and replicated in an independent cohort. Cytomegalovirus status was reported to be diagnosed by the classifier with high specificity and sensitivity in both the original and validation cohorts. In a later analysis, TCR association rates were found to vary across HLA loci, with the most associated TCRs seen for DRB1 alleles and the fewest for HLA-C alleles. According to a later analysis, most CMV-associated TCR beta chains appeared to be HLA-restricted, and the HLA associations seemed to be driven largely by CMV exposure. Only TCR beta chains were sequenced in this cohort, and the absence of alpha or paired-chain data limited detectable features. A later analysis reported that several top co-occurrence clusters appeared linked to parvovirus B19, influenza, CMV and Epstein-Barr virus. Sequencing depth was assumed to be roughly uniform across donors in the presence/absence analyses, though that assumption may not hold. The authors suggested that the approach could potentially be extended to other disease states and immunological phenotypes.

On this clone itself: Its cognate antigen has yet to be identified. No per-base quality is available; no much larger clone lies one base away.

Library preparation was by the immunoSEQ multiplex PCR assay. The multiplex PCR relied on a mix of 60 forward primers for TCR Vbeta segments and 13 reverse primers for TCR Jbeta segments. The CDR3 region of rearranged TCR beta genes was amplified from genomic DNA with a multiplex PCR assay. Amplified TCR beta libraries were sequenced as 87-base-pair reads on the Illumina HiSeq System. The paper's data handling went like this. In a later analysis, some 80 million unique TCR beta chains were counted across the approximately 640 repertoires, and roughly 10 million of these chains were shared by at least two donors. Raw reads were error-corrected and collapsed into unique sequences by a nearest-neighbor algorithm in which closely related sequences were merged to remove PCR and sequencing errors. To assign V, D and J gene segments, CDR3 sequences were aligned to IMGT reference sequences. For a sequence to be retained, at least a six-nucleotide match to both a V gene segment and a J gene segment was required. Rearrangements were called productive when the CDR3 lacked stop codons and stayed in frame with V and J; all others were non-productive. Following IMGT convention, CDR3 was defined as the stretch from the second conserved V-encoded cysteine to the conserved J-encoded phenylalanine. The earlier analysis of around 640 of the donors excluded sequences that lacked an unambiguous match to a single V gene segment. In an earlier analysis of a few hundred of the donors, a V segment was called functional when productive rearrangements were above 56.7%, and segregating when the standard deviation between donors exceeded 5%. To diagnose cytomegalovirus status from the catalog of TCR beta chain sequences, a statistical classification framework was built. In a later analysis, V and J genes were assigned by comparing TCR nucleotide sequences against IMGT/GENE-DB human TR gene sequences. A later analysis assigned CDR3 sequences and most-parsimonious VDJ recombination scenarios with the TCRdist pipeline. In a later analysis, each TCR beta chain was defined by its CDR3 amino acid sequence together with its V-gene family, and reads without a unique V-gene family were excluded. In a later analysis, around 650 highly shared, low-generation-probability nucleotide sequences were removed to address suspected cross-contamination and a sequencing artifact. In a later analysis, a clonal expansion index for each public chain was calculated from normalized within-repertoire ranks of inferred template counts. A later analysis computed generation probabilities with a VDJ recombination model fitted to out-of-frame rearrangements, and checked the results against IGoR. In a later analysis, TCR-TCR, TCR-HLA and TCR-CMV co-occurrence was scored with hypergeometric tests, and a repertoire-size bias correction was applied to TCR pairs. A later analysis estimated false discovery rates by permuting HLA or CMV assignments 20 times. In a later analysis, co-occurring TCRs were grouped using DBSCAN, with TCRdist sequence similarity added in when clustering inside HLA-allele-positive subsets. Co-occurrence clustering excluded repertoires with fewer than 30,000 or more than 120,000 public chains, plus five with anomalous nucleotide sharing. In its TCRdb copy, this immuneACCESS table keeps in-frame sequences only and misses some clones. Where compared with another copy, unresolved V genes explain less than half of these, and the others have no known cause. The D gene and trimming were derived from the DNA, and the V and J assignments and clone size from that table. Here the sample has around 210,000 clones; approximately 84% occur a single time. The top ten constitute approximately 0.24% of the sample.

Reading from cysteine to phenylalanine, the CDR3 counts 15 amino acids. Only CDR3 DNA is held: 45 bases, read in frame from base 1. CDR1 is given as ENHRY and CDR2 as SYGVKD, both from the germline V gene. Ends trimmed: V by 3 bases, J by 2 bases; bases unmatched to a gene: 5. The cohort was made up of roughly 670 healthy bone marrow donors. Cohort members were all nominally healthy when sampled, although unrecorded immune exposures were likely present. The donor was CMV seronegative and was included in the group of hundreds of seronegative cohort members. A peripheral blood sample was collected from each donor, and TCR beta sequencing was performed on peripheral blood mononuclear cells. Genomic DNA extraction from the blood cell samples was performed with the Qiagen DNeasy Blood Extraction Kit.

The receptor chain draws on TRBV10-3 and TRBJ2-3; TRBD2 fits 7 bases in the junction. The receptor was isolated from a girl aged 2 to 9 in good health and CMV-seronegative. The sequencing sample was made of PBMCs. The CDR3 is CAISEERGNTDTQYF. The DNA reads TGTGCCATCAGTGAAGAGCGGGGTAACACAGATACGCAGTATTTT.